Each of the 10 T cell receptor beta chains below was sequenced from the same sample in a study of brain metastases from non-small cell lung cancer. The repertoire was sequenced with immunoSEQ multiplex PCR; TCRdb's copy has only in-frame clones and lacks some. The sample has about 1,600 clones, 86% seen once. Sequencing used primary lung tumor tissue. These receptors were collected from a donor aged 40 or older with non-small cell lung cancer.

This chain joins TRBV6-2 or TRBV6-3 and TRBJ1-1, with D hard to call. The V gene's germline CDR1 is MNHEY and CDR2 SVGEGT. The CDR3 spans 13 residues. V lost 2 bases and J lost 3, with 7 bases in between. This chain's CDR3 is CASSYDPYTEAFF. CDR3 sequence (DNA): TGTGCCAGCAGTTACGACCCTTACACTGAAGCTTTCTTT.

As for this clone: A read error may account for a junction end that differs from germline. V usage is TRBV30 and J usage is TRBJ2-2; TRBD2 matches at 9 bases. CDR3 length: 15 residues. Germline CDR1 and CDR2: GTSNPN and SVGIG (reference sequence). CDR3 in amino acids: CAWFQRGANIGELFF. CDR3 in DNA: TGTGCCTGGTTCCAGCGGGGGGCAAACATCGGGGAGCTGTTTTTT. Full variable domain (remainder filled in from reference TRBV30 and TRBJ2-2): SQTIHQWPATLVQPVGSPLSLECTVEGTSNPNLYWYRQAAGRGLQLLFYSVGIGQISSEVPQNLSASRPQDRQFILSSKKLLLSDSGFYLCAWFQRGANIGELFFGEGSRLTVL.

This clone was detected only once. This rearrangement joins TRBV3-1 (or the pseudogene TRBV3-2) to TRBJ2-3, with 9 positions matching TRBD1. The CDR3 is 15 residues long. Per the germline V gene, CDR1 is LGHDT and CDR2 is YNNKEL (reference sequence). The ends lost 7 bases at V and 3 bases at J; junction bases unmatched: 8. CDR3 amino acids: CASTMGQGGTDTQYF. The CDR3 bases are TGTGCCAGCACCATGGGACAGGGAGGGACAGATACGCAGTATTTT.

This rearrangement joins TRBV5-4 to TRBJ2-5, with TRBD2 matching 8 bases. Germline V gene sequence: CDR1 SGHNT, CDR2 YYREEE (reference sequence). The length of the CDR3 is 15 residues. The V segment lost 5 bases and the J segment 2 bases; nucleotides outside the gene matches: 8. The CDR3 loop reads CASSTSGGPQETQYF. Written as DNA, the CDR3 is TGTGCCAGCAGTACAAGCGGGGGCCCTCAAGAGACCCAGTACTTC.

This clone has a single count. Germline is not matched at one junction end, which may reflect a read error. The chain is built from TRBV24-1 and TRBJ2-2, with TRBD1 matching over 7 bases. Per germline, CDR1 KGHDR and CDR2 SFDVKD. This CDR3 region has 13 residues. The CDR3 bases are TGTGTCACCGGGACAGCCCTCACCGGGGAGCTGTTTTTT. Translated, it gives CVTGTALTGELFF.

This chain uses TRBV3-1 (or the pseudogene TRBV3-2) with TRBJ2-2; 8 bases are shared with TRBD1. J gave up 6 bases and V 4 bases, and 7 bases lay outside the gene matches. The CDR3 loop spans 15 amino acids. The germline V gene encodes CDR1 LGHDT and CDR2 YNNKEL (reference sequence). DNA of the CDR3: TGTGCCAGCAGCCCTGGACAGGGAGAGGCCGGGGAGCTGTTTTTT. Encoded protein: CASSPGQGEAGELFF.

This chain links TRBV9 with TRBJ1-6; 7 bases are shared with TRBD1. The CDR3 contains 16 residues. J gave up 9 bases and V 2 bases, and 11 bases lay outside the gene matches. Germline V lookup: CDR1 SGDLS, CDR2 YYNGEE. CDR3 in DNA: TGTGCCAGCAGCGTTACAACAGGGGCTGAGGGTTCACCCCTCCACTTT. It translates to CASSVTTGAEGSPLHF.

V and J are TRBV6-5 and TRBJ2-3; D is uncertain. The CDR3 is 12 residues long. Germline V gene sequence: CDR1 MNHEY, CDR2 SVGAGI. Trimming removed 1 base at V and 5 bases at J, with 4 bases between. CDR3 sequence (DNA): TGTGCCAGCAGTTACTTCGGAGATACGCAGTATTTT. Protein: CASSYFGDTQYF.

Worth noting for this clone: In the same sample, other DNA sequences code for this CDR3. The chain joins TRBV30 to TRBJ2-2; D may be TRBD2 (5 bases). Germline CDR1 and CDR2: GTSNPN and SVGIG (reference sequence). This CDR3 comprises 14 residues. V was cut by 0 bases and J by 7 bases, with 12 bases left in between. The CDR3 DNA reads as TGTGCCTGGAGTGTAACAATTGAGGGCGGGGAGCTGTTTTTT. Translation: CAWSVTIEGGELFF.

V and J are TRBV12-3 or TRBV12-4 and TRBJ1-6; D is undetermined. CDR3 length equals 13 residues. V lost 2 bases and J lost 16, with 15 bases in between. CDR3 sequence reads: CASSLNLGSSLHF. The CDR3 nucleotides are TGTGCCAGCAGTTTAAATCTGGGGTCATCTCTCCACTTT.